These 3 T cell receptor beta chains share one sample of origin, sequenced in a study of T cells in Graves' hyperthyroidism and ophthalmopathy. Amplification of TCR beta CDR3 regions was performed using RNA transcripts as template. Using the HTBI primer set, a first-round RT-PCR was run on the TCR CDR3. A single record per CDR3 protein comes from TCRdb applying MiXCR to the multiplex PCR reads. This table has fewer than 750,000 distinct CDR3 sequences, 14% to 15% appearing once. Source material: blood. These receptors came from a woman aged 40 to 55 with Graves' ophthalmopathy.

At least ten counts were recorded for this clonotype. This chain uses TRBV30 with TRBJ1-2; TRBD1 matches at 7 bases. This CDR3 has 14 residues. The trim removed 1 base at V and 8 bases at J, leaving 10 bases unmatched. In germline, CDR1 is GTSNPN, CDR2 SVGIG (reference sequence). The CDR3 protein is CAWSAIDRVAGYTF. The CDR3 nucleotides read TGTGCCTGGAGTGCAATCGACAGGGTCGCCGGCTACACCTTC. The variable domain in full, with the rest retrieved from reference TRBV30 and TRBJ1-2, is SQTIHQWPATLVQPVGSPLSLECTVEGTSNPNLYWYRQAAGRGLQLLFYSVGIGQISSEVPQNLSASRPQDRQFILSSKKLLLSDSGFYLCAWSAIDRVAGYTFGSGTRLTVV.

This clonotype has just a few counts. J is TRBJ2-2 and V is TRBV5-1, with 8 bases that match TRBD1. The germline CDR1 and CDR2 sequences are SGHRS and YFSETQ. The CDR3 has 19 residues. The V gene end was trimmed by 7 bases and the J gene end by 3 bases; junction bases not matched to a gene: 20. In nucleotides, the CDR3 is TGCGCCAGCGGTCTTGGTGTTAATGTGGCAGGGGGCCACACCGGGGAGCTGTTTTTT. As protein: CASGLGVNVAGGHTGELFF.

This clonotype was observed many times. The V gene is TRBV12-3 or TRBV12-4, the J gene TRBJ1-2; D not certain. The length of the CDR3 is 13 residues. V dropped 1 base and J dropped 3 bases, with 6 bases sitting between them. Written as DNA, the CDR3 is TGTGCCAGCAGTTTAGGACGTCACTATGGCTACACCTTC. This codes for CASSLGRHYGYTF.